The entry that follows covers one T cell receptor (beta chain) sequence. These data come from a study of shared clonotypes between healthy human individuals. The V gene's germline CDR1 is MDHEN and CDR2 SYDVKM. This CDR3 contains 12 residues. V was clipped by 3 bases and J by 6 bases, with 6 bases between them. This table comes from immunoSEQ multiplex PCR, and its TCRdb copy is limited to in-frame clones, with some not included. The table has some 1,600,000 clones, about 98% seen once. The clonotype was recovered from a man younger than 40 in good health. The V call is TRBV28, the J call TRBJ1-5; D is undetermined. The sequenced material came from naive CD4+ T cells sorted from blood. The subset was: CD45RA+ positively selected. The CDR3: CASSFGSQPQHF. CDR3 DNA: TGTGCCAGCAGTTTCGGAAGTCAGCCCCAGCATTTT.